This T cell receptor (beta chain) was sequenced in a study of T cells after yellow fever vaccination. Findings and caveats of the study: Abundant clonotypes from the bulk population could contaminate FACS-sorted repertoires. Weaker overall was a secondary response that nonetheless peaked faster, on day 5 versus 15. Some clonotypes were seen in both the CD4 and the CD8 compartments. These made up a small share and likely arose from convergent recombination. Re-detected after boosting: most primary clones, about 96% of CD4 and roughly 88% of CD8.

About this clonotype: Antigen specificity is unknown. A read error may account for a junction end that differs from germline.

Via MiXCR, TCRdb re-called the 5' RACE reads, giving one row per CDR3 protein. The sample includes 340,000 or so distinct CDR3 sequences, under 15% of them seen just once. The CDR3 is 13 amino acids. Germline values: CDR1 WSHSY, CDR2 SAAADI. The starting material was CD4+ T cells sorted from PBMCs, obtained 15 days after the yellow fever booster vaccination. V usage is TRBV10-2 and J usage is TRBJ1-4; weak D call: TRBD1 (5 bases). The sequence came from a man younger than 35 who received the YFV17D yellow fever vaccine. The CDR3 DNA reads TGCGCCAGCAGTGAGTCGAGAGGTGGGGGTTCGCGTTTT. This encodes CASSESRGGGSRF.